This is a list of T cell receptor beta chains from one sample in a study of shared clonotypes between healthy human individuals. This table comes from immunoSEQ multiplex PCR, and its TCRdb copy is limited to in-frame clones, with some not included. The sample includes millions of clones, over 85% seen only once; the top ten take over 0.12%. Sequencing was done on a sample of naive CD4+ T cells sorted from blood. The receptors derive from a man between 18 and 29 years old in good health. Both conserved end residues are part of each CDR3. The D gene is left open where the match is weak. Some rows have no size entry. The others give once, few or many, or a class for an expanded clone.

. | . | TRBJ1-1 | TRBV5-1 | CASNQGLNTEAFF | TGCGCCAGCAACCAGGGGCTCAACACTGAAGCTTTCTTT
. | . | TRBJ2-1 | TRBV2 | CASSKQGRDEQFF | TGTGCCAGCAGTAAACAGGGTAGGGATGAGCAGTTCTTC
TRBD1 | few | TRBJ1-1 | TRBV10-3 | CAIRRTGGFTEAFF | TGTGCCATCAGACGGACAGGGGGCTTCACTGAAGCTTTCTTT
TRBD1 | . | TRBJ1-1 | TRBV5-4 | CASSLADRRASGTEAFF | TGTGCCAGCAGCTTGGCGGACAGGAGGGCGAGTGGCACTGAAGCTTTCTTT
TRBD2 | . | TRBJ2-3 | TRBV5-6 | CASSPFGTSGDTDTQYF | TGTGCCAGCAGCCCTTTCGGGACTAGCGGAGACACAGATACGCAGTATTTT
. | once | TRBJ2-3 | TRBV27 | CASSFGISVFTSTDTQYF | TGTGCCAGCAGTTTTGGTATCTCCGTCTTCACTAGCACAGATACGCAGTATTTT
. | . | TRBJ2-7 | TRBV7-2 | CASTYTPIGRIATYEQYF | TGTGCCAGCACCTATACCCCTATTGGCCGGATCGCCACCTACGAGCAGTACTTC
. | . | TRBJ1-2 | TRBV5-1 | CASSVGGNSYGYTF | TGCGCCAGCAGCGTAGGGGGAAACAGCTATGGCTACACCTTC
TRBD1 | . | TRBJ2-1 | TRBV5-1 | CASSLGPGGLYNEQFF | TGCGCCAGCAGCTTGGGGCCAGGGGGCCTATACAATGAGCAGTTCTTC
TRBD1 | once | TRBJ2-3 | TRBV5-1 | CASSSGLGQGSDTQYF | TGCGCCAGCAGCTCAGGGCTGGGACAGGGGTCAGATACGCAGTATTTT
. | . | TRBJ2-1 | TRBV19 | CASSIVGLPHEQFF | TGTGCCAGTAGTATTGTGGGACTCCCGCATGAGCAGTTCTTC
. | . | TRBJ2-5 | TRBV6-4 | CASRTGETQYF | TGTGCCAGCAGAACAGGGGAGACCCAGTACTTC
. | . | TRBJ2-2 | TRBV10-3 | CAIASDGNTGELFF | TGTGCCATCGCCTCCGATGGGAACACCGGGGAGCTGTTTTTT
TRBD1 | . | TRBJ2-2 | TRBV14 | CASGQGASGELFF | TGTGCCAGCGGACAGGGGGCTTCCGGGGAGCTGTTTTTT
. | once | TRBJ1-6 | TRBV18 | CASSPPGVSGSPLHF | TGCGCCAGCTCACCACCGGGTGTTTCGGGTTCACCCCTCCACTTT
. | . | TRBJ2-5 | TRBV14 | CASSQVSPGWETQYF | TGTGCCAGCAGCCAAGTATCGCCTGGTTGGGAGACCCAGTACTTC
. | . | TRBJ1-1 | TRBV14 | CASSQWLGVDTEAFF | TGTGCCAGCAGCCAGTGGCTAGGAGTGGACACTGAAGCTTTCTTT
. | . | TRBJ1-2 | TRBV6-1 | CASSVGQGYGYTF | TGTGCCAGCAGCGTCGGGCAGGGTTATGGCTACACCTTC
TRBD2 | . | TRBJ2-5 | TRBV4-1 | CASSLLAGAFETQYF | TGCGCCAGCAGCCTACTAGCGGGAGCATTCGAGACCCAGTACTTC
. | . | TRBJ1-1 | TRBV19 | CASSSYRDRTEAFF | TGTGCCAGTAGTTCTTACCGGGACCGGACTGAAGCTTTCTTT
. | . | TRBJ2-5 | TRBV5-1 | CASSPSQETQYF | TGCGCCAGCAGCCCATCCCAAGAGACCCAGTACTTC
. | . | TRBJ1-3 | TRBV7-2 | CASKGSSGNTIYF | TGTGCCAGCAAGGGAAGCTCTGGAAACACCATATATTTT
. | once | TRBJ2-4 | TRBV6-8 | CASSSRKAKNIQYF | TGTGCCAGCAGTTCCCGGAAGGCCAAAAACATTCAGTACTTC
TRBD2 | once | TRBJ2-1 | TRBV5-6 | CASSLEPGGGYNEQFF | TGTGCCAGCAGCTTAGAGCCGGGAGGGGGTTACAATGAGCAGTTCTTC
. | . | TRBJ1-1 | TRBV5-4 | CASRGRAEYTEAFF | TGTGCCAGCAGGGGACGGGCGGAGTACACTGAAGCTTTCTTT
TRBD1 | . | TRBJ1-4 | TRBV28 | CASSSRQGATNEKLFF | TGTGCCAGCAGCTCCCGACAGGGGGCAACTAATGAAAAACTGTTTTTT
. | . | TRBJ2-7 | TRBV7-9 | CASSSPAYEQYF | TGTGCCAGCAGCTCCCCGGCCTACGAGCAGTACTTC
. | . | TRBJ2-2 | TRBV7-2 | CASSFANGITGELFF | TGTGCCAGCAGCTTCGCGAACGGGATCACCGGGGAGCTGTTTTTT
TRBD2 | . | TRBJ2-5 | TRBV7-2 | CASSLVYAGGTQETQYF | TGTGCCAGCAGCTTAGTATATGCGGGAGGAACTCAAGAGACCCAGTACTTC
. | . | TRBJ1-3 | TRBV2 | CASRGTSGGNTIYF | TGTGCCAGCAGGGGGACTTCAGGGGGAAACACCATATATTTT
. | . | TRBJ2-5 | TRBV7-2 | CASSLGIRRETQYF | TGTGCCAGCAGCTTAGGTATCAGGAGGGAGACCCAGTACTTC
. | once | TRBJ2-5 | TRBV21-1 | CASNRAGRPGETQYF | TGTGCCAGCAATAGAGCCGGGCGCCCGGGGGAGACCCAGTACTTC
. | . | TRBJ2-1 | TRBV5-1 | CASNLESSYNEQFF | TGCGCCAGCAATTTAGAAAGCTCCTACAATGAGCAGTTCTTC
TRBD1 | . | TRBJ2-3 | TRBV13 | CASSYPPGQRTDTQYF | TGTGCCAGCAGCTACCCACCGGGACAGCGCACAGATACGCAGTATTTT
. | . | TRBJ2-2 | TRBV7-7 | CASSPRFTGELLF | TGTGCTAGCAGCCCAAGGTTCACCGGGGAGCTGCTTTTT
. | . | TRBJ2-3 | TRBV7-2 | CASSPFGDTQYF | TGTGCCAGCAGCCCATTTGGGGATACGCAGTATTTT
. | once | TRBJ2-7 | TRBV2 | CASRTSYEQYF | TGTGCCAGCAGAACTAGCTACGAGCAGTACTTC
. | . | TRBJ1-5 | TRBV28 | CASSSSGGNQPQHF | TGTGCCAGCAGCTCGTCCGGAGGCAATCAGCCCCAGCATTTT
. | . | TRBJ2-7 | TRBV18 | CASSTFGTTYEQYF | TGTGCCAGCTCGACCTTCGGGACCACCTACGAGCAGTACTTC
TRBD2 | . | TRBJ2-5 | TRBV15 | CATSRDRGGAETQYF | TGTGCCACCAGCAGAGATCGGGGGGGCGCGGAGACCCAGTACTTC
. | . | TRBJ1-1 | TRBV5-4 | CASSLGYTEAFF | TGTGCCAGCAGCTTGGGGTACACTGAAGCTTTCTTT
. | . | TRBJ1-4 | TRBV11-2 | CASSIGQTTTNEKLFF | TGTGCCAGCAGCATTGGACAGACCACAACTAATGAAAAACTGTTTTTT
TRBD2 | . | TRBJ2-5 | TRBV5-4 | CASSLRRGGVIETQYF | TGTGCCAGCAGCTTGAGGCGGGGGGGCGTAATCGAGACCCAGTACTTC
. | . | TRBJ1-5 | TRBV5-5 | CASSRDINQPQHF | TGTGCCAGCAGCCGGGACATCAATCAGCCCCAGCATTTT
TRBD2 | . | TRBJ2-7 | TRBV4-1 | CASSPMTSGIFYEQYF | TGCGCCAGCAGCCCTATGACTAGCGGGATTTTCTACGAGCAGTACTTC
. | . | TRBJ1-2 | TRBV5-4 | CASSLAWSGYTF | TGTGCCAGCAGCTTGGCGTGGAGTGGCTACACCTTC
TRBD1 | few | TRBJ1-1 | TRBV30 | CAWSGRQGGMNTEAFF | TGTGCCTGGAGTGGACGACAGGGCGGTATGAACACTGAAGCTTTCTTT
. | once | TRBJ2-7 | TRBV5-6 | CASSLRGPYEQYF | TGTGCCAGCAGCTTGCGGGGCCCCTACGAGCAGTACTTC
. | . | TRBJ2-1 | TRBV5-1 | CASSSTFSSYNEQFF | TGCGCCAGCAGCTCTACCTTTAGCTCCTACAATGAGCAGTTCTTC
TRBD1 | . | TRBJ1-1 | TRBV19 | CASSGTGQNTEAFF | TGTGCCAGTAGTGGGACAGGGCAGAACACTGAAGCTTTCTTT
. | . | TRBJ1-2 | TRBV28 | CASSRGQGRVPGYTF | TGTGCCAGCAGTCGGGGCCAGGGACGGGTACCTGGCTACACCTTC
. | . | TRBJ2-1 | TRBV19 | CASSARQRQFF | TGTGCCAGTAGTGCCCGACAGAGACAGTTCTTC
. | . | TRBJ2-1 | TRBV28 | CASSLGQGINNEQFF | TGTGCCAGCAGTTTAGGGCAGGGGATCAACAATGAGCAGTTCTTC